These 10 T cell receptor beta chains were sequenced from one sample in a study of cytomegalovirus exposure and HLA in healthy donors. Primers: 60 Vbeta forward and 13 Jbeta reverse. Assay used: immunoSEQ multiplex PCR; TCRdb lists only in-frame clones, some missing. Here the sample spans some 110,000 clones, roughly three quarters being singletons. The sequenced sample was PBMCs. The receptors come from a woman between 18 and 30 years old in good health and CMV-seronegative.

The chain uses TRBV7-8 and TRBJ1-1, with D unresolved. Germline V CDR1 and CDR2: SGHVS, FQNEAQ. V was shortened by 7 bases and J by 1 base, with 16 bases between the two germline ends. There are 15 residues in the CDR3. The CDR3 loop reads CASTVGRFRNTEAFF. CDR3 in DNA: TGTGCCAGCACCGTAGGGAGGTTTAGGAACACTGAAGCTTTCTTT.

The rearrangement links TRBV2 to TRBJ1-2; D is uncertain. CDR1 SNHLY and CDR2 FYNNEI come from the germline V gene. The V end was cut by 8 bases, the J end by 4 bases, with 11 bases between. The CDR3 covers 12 residues. In DNA form, the CDR3 reads TGTGCCAGCTCTGCGGCAGTCTATGGCTACACCTTC. Translation gives CASSAAVYGYTF.

This clone was counted a few times. V is TRBV4-1 and J is TRBJ2-5, with D maybe TRBD1 (5 bases). Per germline, CDR1 MGHRA and CDR2 YSYEKL. Trimming removed 0 bases at V and 4 bases at J, with 21 bases between. The CDR3 sequence is 18 residues long. The CDR3: CASSQDVRQGGRSETQYF. The DNA of the CDR3 is TGCGCCAGCAGCCAAGATGTTCGTCAGGGCGGACGTTCAGAGACCCAGTACTTC.

The CDR3 spells CASSGTGTAYGYTF. As DNA, the CDR3 is TGTGCCAGCAGTGGGACTGGGACGGCCTATGGCTACACCTTC. This chain connects TRBV9 to TRBJ1-2, with D maybe TRBD1 (5 bases). CDR3 length: 14 residues. Germline lookup yields CDR1 SGDLS and CDR2 YYNGEE. Trimming removed 5 bases from V and 4 bases from J, with 15 bases in between.

The rearrangement joins TRBV5-4 to TRBJ2-5; a weak D match, TRBD1 (5 bases). The DNA end lines up better with TRBJ2-7; the J call may be wrong. Germline CDR1 is SGHNT and CDR2 is YYREEE (reference sequence). This CDR3 is 17 amino acids long. The CDR3 region has the DNA TGTGCCAGCAGCTTACCACCTCCTCCAGGGATCCTTTACGAGCAGTACTTC. Translating gives CASSLPPPPGILYEQYF.

The V and J genes are TRBV6-1 and TRBJ1-1; no reliable D call. The CDR3 length is 15 residues. The germline V gene has CDR1 MNHNS and CDR2 SASEGT. Trimming stripped 7 bases from V and 4 bases from J, with 19 bases between. CDR3 DNA: TGTGCCAGCAAACCGATCTTCGAGGTTCGCACTGAAGCTTTCTTT. Residues: CASKPIFEVRTEAFF.

This clone was recorded once. This sequence joins TRBV15 and TRBJ1-1; TRBD1 agrees at 11 bases. J was trimmed by 10 bases and V by 3 bases; bases with no gene match: 10. This CDR3 spans 15 amino acids. Germline V CDR1 and CDR2: LNHNV, YYDKDF (reference sequence). The CDR3 loop reads CATSSGGQGALAAFF. The CDR3 bases are TGTGCCACCAGCAGTGGAGGACAGGGGGCGCTTGCAGCTTTCTTT.

This clone was detected a few times. J is TRBJ2-5 and V is TRBV5-1, with 11 bases that match TRBD2. Trimming at V came to 2 bases and at J to 5 bases, leaving 8 bases not matched to a gene. From germline, CDR1 is SGHRS and CDR2 YFSETQ. The CDR3 sequence is 16 residues long. In DNA form, the CDR3 reads TGCGCCAGCAGCTTCCTACTAGCGGGGGCCGGGGAGACCCAGTACTTC. It translates to CASSFLLAGAGETQYF.

The genes are TRBV15 and TRBJ2-7; TRBD1 matches at 10 bases. Germline V CDR1 and CDR2: LNHNV, YYDKDF (reference sequence). The CDR3 covers 17 residues. J was trimmed by 6 bases and V by 0 bases; bases with no gene match: 11. CDR3 sequence reads: CATSRDRGGTGAREQYF. The CDR3 nucleotides read TGTGCCACCAGCAGAGATCGGGGCGGGACAGGGGCTCGCGAGCAGTACTTC.

The V call is TRBV28, the J call TRBJ1-1; TRBD1 is a possible D gene (5 bases). CDR1 and CDR2 (germline): MDHEN, SYDVKM. The CDR3 runs 14 residues. V gave up 5 bases and J gave up 3 bases, with 13 bases separating them. Here the CDR3 reads CASSGGRGDTEAFF. CDR3 nucleotide sequence: TGTGCCAGCAGTGGGGGGAGAGGGGACACTGAAGCTTTCTTT.